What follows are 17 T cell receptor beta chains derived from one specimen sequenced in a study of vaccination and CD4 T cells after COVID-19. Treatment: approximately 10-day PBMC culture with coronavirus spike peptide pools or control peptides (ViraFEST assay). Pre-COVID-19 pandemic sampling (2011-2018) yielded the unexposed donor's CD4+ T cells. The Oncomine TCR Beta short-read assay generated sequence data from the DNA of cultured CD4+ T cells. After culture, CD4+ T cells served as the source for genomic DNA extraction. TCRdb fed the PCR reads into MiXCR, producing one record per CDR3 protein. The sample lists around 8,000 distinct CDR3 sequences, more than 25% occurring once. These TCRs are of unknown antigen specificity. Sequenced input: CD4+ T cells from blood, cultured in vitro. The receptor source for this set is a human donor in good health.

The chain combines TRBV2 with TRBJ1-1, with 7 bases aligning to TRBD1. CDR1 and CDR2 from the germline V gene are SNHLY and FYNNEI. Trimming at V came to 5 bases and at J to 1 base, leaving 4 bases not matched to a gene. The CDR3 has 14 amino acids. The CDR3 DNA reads TGTGCCAGCAGTTCTCAGGGGGAGAACACTGAAGCTTTCTTT. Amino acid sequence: CASSSQGENTEAFF.

This CDR3 reads CASSQSGSAETQYF. For the CDR3, the DNA is TGTGCCAGCAGCCAAAGCGGGAGTGCAGAGACCCAGTACTTC. The chain has TRBV6-1 and TRBJ2-5, with TRBD2 identical over 8 bases. This CDR3 has 14 residues. Trimming removed 6 bases from V and 4 bases from J; junction bases left unmatched: 7. Germline CDR1 and CDR2: MNHNS and SASEGT.

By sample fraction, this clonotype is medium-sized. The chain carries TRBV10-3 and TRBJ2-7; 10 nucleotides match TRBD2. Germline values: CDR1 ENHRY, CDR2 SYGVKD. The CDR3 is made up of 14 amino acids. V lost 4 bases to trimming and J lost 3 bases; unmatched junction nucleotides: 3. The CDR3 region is CAISAASGSYEQYF. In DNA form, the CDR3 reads TGTGCCATCAGTGCGGCTAGCGGGAGCTACGAGCAGTACTTC.

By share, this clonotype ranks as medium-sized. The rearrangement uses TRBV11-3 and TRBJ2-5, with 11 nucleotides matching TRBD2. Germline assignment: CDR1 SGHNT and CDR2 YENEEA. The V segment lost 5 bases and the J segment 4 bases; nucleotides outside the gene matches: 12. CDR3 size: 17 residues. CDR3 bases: TGTGCCAGCAGCCCCAGATCCGGGACTAGCGGCTTAGAGACCCAGTACTTC. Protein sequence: CASSPRSGTSGLETQYF.

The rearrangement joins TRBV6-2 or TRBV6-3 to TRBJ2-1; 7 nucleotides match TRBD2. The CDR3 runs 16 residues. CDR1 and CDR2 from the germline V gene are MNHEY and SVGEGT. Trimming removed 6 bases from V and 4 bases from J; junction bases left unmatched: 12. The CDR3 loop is CASSSFSGPHYNEQFF. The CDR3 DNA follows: TGTGCCAGCAGCTCGTTTAGCGGGCCACATTACAATGAGCAGTTCTTC.

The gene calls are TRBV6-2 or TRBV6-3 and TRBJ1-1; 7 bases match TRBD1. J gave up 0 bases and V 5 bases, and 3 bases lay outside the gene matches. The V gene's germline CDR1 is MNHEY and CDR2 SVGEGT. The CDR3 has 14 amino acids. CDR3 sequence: CASSKQGLNTEAFF. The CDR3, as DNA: TGTGCCAGCAGTAAACAGGGGTTGAACACTGAAGCTTTCTTT.

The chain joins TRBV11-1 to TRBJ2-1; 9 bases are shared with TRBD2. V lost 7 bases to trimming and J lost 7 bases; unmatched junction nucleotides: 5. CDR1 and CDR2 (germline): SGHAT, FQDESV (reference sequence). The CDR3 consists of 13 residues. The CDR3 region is CASKLAGTNEQFF. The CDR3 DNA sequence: TGTGCCAGCAAACTAGCGGGCACGAATGAGCAGTTCTTC.

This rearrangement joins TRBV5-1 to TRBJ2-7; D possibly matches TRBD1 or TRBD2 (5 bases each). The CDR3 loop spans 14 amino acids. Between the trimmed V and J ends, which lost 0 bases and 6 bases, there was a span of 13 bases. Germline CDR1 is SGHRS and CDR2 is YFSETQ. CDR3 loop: CASSLDGAGLEQYF. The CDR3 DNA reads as TGCGCCAGCAGCTTGGACGGGGCCGGGCTCGAGCAGTACTTC.

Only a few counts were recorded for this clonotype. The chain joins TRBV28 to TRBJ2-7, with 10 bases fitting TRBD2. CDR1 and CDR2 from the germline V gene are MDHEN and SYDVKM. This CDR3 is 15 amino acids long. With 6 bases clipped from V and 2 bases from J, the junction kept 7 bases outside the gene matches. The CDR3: CASRPATSGTYEQYF. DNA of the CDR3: TGTGCCAGCAGGCCGGCCACTAGCGGGACCTACGAGCAGTACTTC.

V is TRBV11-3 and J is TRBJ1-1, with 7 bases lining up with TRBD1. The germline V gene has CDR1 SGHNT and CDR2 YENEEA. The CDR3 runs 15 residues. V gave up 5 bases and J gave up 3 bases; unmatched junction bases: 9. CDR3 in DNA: TGTGCCAGCAGCGTCCGAGGGGGCGAGGACACTGAAGCTTTCTTT. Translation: CASSVRGGEDTEAFF.

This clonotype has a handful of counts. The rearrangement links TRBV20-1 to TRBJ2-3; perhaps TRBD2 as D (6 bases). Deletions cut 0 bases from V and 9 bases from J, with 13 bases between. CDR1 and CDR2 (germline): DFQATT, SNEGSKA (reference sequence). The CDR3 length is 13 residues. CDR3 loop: CSARDTGGATQYF. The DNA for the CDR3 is TGCAGTGCTAGAGATACCGGGGGTGCGACGCAGTATTTT.

CDR3 DNA: TGTGCCAGCAGCTTAACAGGCGGAGGGGGCGGAGAGACCCAGTACTTC. It translates to CASSLTGGGGGETQYF. J is TRBJ2-5 and V is TRBV7-3; TRBD1 might be the D (7 bases). The length of the CDR3 is 16 residues. Trimming took 0 bases from V and 4 from J, leaving 15 bases between them. From germline, CDR1 is SGHTA and CDR2 FQGTGA.

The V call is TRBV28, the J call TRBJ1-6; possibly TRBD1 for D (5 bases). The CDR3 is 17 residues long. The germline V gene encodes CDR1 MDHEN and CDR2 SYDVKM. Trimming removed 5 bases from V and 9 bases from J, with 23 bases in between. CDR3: CASSTPTTGLVGSPLHF. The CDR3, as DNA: TGTGCCAGCAGTACCCCTACCACAGGCCTAGTGGGTTCACCCCTCCACTTT.

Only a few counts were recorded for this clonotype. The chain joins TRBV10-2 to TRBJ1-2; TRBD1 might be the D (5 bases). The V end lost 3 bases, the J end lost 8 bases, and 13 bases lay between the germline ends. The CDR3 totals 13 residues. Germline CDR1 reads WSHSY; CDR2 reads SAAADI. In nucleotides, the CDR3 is TGCGCCAGCAGTGACACGAGGGGAGAGGGCTACACCTTC. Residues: CASSDTRGEGYTF.

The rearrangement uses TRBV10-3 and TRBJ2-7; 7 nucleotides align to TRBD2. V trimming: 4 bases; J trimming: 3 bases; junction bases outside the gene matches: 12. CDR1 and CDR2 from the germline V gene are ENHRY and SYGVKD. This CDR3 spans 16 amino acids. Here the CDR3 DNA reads TGTGCCATCAGTGGGGCTGACCGGGACTACAACTACGAGCAGTACTTC. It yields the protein CAISGADRDYNYEQYF.

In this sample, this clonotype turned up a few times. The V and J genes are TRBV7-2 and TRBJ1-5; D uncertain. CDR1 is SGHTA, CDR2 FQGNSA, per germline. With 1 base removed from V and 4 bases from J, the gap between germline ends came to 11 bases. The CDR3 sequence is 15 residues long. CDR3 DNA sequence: TGTGCCAGCAGCTTAGATAGGAGAGAAAATCAGCCCCAGCATTTT. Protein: CASSLDRRENQPQHF.

The CDR3 here is CSARDALGRGFQETQYF. DNA of the CDR3: TGCAGTGCTAGAGATGCCCTAGGACGTGGATTTCAAGAGACCCAGTACTTC. The gene calls are TRBV20-1 and TRBJ2-5; no firm D call. The CDR3 runs to 17 residues. Per the germline V gene, CDR1 is DFQATT and CDR2 is SNEGSKA (reference sequence). Trimming shortened V by 0 bases and J by 2 bases, and 19 bases separated the two germline ends.